Listed here are 9 T cell receptor beta chains from one sample, sequenced in a study of T cells after yellow fever vaccination. TCRdb re-called the 5' RACE reads with MiXCR, one entry per CDR3 protein. The table has 250,000 to 350,000 distinct CDR3 sequences, around 10% seen once. The material was CD4+ T cells sorted from PBMCs, obtained 5 days after the yellow fever booster vaccination. The receptors derive from a man between 18 and 29 years old who received the YFV17D yellow fever vaccine.

The rearrangement links TRBV5-1 to TRBJ2-5, with a possible D match to TRBD1 (6 bases). The CDR3 totals 15 residues. Trimming took 5 bases from V and 1 from J, leaving 15 bases between them. The V gene's germline CDR1 is SGHRS and CDR2 YFSETQ. The DNA for the CDR3 is TGCGCCAGCAGTTCGAATACAGGGACCCAAGAGACCCAGTACTTC. It is translated as CASSSNTGTQETQYF.

A few counts support this clonotype. The chain joins TRBV7-2 to TRBJ2-2; D is possibly TRBD2 (5 bases). The CDR3 consists of 14 residues. Germline assignment: CDR1 SGHTA and CDR2 FQGNSA. V lost 5 bases and J lost 4, with 11 bases in between. The CDR3 region is CASSPDYATGELFF. CDR3 DNA sequence: TGTGCCAGCAGCCCTGACTACGCCACCGGGGAGCTGTTTTTT.

J is TRBJ2-5 and V is TRBV12-3 or TRBV12-4, with 8 bases identical to TRBD2. The CDR3 has 13 residues. V trimming: 6 bases; J trimming: 5 bases; junction bases outside the gene matches: 5. In nucleotides, the CDR3 is TGTGCCAGCAGGGGCGGGGGGTATGAGACCCAGTACTTC. This translates into CASRGGGYETQYF.

The chain recombines TRBV12-3 or TRBV12-4 with TRBJ2-7; TRBD1 is a possible D gene (5 bases). The CDR3 is 14 amino acids. V lost 6 bases, J lost 3 bases, and 15 bases lay in between. CDR3 coding DNA: TGTGCCAGCAGGAGGAAGGGGATGAACTACGAGCAGTACTTC. It encodes CASRRKGMNYEQYF.

V is TRBV5-1 and J is TRBJ1-4; D is unresolved. Trimming removed 0 bases at V and 10 bases at J, with 13 bases between. This CDR3 is 14 amino acids long. The germline V gene encodes CDR1 SGHRS and CDR2 YFSETQ. Here the CDR3 DNA reads TGCGCCAGCAGCTTGGTGGAATCGGGCGGAAAACTGTTTTTT. Translated, it gives CASSLVESGGKLFF.

The chain is built from TRBV20-1 and TRBJ2-2; a possible D gene is TRBD1 (6 bases). The V gene's germline CDR1 is DFQATT and CDR2 SNEGSKA (reference sequence). The V gene lost 6 bases and the J gene lost 7 bases, with 18 bases spanning the gap. The CDR3 is made up of 14 amino acids. CDR3 DNA sequence: TGCAGTGCCAGGGCCGTGGGGGCGGGCGGGGAGCTGTTTTTT. Protein sequence: CSARAVGAGGELFF.

The chain uses TRBV19 and TRBJ2-1; TRBD2 aligns across 7 bases. This CDR3 region has 16 residues. Germline trimming cut 2 bases from V and 3 bases from J; bases unmatched to any gene: 7. CDR1 LNHDA and CDR2 SQIVND come from the germline V gene (reference sequence). CDR3 bases: TGTGCCAGTAGTATAACCCCGGCTAGCGGCTACAATGAGCAGTTCTTC. It encodes CASSITPASGYNEQFF.

This chain joins TRBV6-6 and TRBJ2-5; TRBD2 aligns across 9 bases. From germline, CDR1 is MNHNY and CDR2 SVGAGI (reference sequence). V lost 0 bases and J lost 2; bases outside the gene matches: 4. The CDR3 spans 16 residues. The CDR3 reads CASSYSASGDQETQYF. The CDR3 coding sequence is TGTGCCAGCAGTTACTCTGCTAGCGGGGATCAAGAGACCCAGTACTTC.

This chain joins TRBV7-8 and TRBJ2-5, with 7 bases identical to TRBD2. The CDR3 totals 16 residues. The ends lost 2 bases at V and 2 bases at J; junction bases unmatched: 8. Germline CDR1 and CDR2: SGHVS and FQNEAQ. The chain's CDR3 is CASSLRRLADQETQYF. In nucleotides, the CDR3 is TGTGCCAGCAGCTTACGGCGCCTAGCGGATCAAGAGACCCAGTACTTC.